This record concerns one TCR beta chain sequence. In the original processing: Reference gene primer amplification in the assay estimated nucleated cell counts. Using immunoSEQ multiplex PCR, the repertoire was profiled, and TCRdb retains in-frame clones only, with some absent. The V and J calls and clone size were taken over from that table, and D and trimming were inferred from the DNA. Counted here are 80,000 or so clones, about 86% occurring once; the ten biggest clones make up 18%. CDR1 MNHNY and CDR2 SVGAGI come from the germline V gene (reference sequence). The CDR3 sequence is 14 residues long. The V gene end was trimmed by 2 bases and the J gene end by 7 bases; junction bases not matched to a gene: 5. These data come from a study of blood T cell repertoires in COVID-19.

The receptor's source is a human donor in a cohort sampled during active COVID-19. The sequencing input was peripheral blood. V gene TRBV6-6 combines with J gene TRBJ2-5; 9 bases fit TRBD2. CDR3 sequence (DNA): TGTGCCAGCAGTTACGGTCGGCGGGAGGGGACCCAGTACTTC. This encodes CASSYGRREGTQYF.